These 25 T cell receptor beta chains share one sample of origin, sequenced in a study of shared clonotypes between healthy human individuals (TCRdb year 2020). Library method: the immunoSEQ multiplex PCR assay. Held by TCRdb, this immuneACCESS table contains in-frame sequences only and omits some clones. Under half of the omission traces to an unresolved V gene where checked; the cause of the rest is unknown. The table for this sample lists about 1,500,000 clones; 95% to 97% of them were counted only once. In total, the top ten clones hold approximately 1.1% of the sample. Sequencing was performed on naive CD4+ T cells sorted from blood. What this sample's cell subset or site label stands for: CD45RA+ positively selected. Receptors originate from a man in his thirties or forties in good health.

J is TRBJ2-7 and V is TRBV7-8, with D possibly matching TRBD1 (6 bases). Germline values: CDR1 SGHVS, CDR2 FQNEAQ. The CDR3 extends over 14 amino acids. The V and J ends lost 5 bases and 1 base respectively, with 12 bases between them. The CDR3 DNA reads TGTGCCAGCAGCCTGGGGGCGGGTTCCTACGAGCAGTACTTC. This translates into CASSLGAGSYEQYF.

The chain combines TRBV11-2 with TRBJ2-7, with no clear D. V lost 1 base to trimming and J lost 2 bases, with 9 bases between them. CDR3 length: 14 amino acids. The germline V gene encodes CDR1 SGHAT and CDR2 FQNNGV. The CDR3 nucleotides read TGTGCCAGCAGCTTAGTGGCCACCCCCTACGAGCAGTACTTC. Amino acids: CASSLVATPYEQYF.

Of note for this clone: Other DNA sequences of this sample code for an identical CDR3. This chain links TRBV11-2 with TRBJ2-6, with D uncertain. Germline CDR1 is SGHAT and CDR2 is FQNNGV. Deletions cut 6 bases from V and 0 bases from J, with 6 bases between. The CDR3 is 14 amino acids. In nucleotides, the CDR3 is TGTGCCAGCAGTCTAAGCTCTGGGGCCAACGTCCTGACTTTC. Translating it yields CASSLSSGANVLTF.

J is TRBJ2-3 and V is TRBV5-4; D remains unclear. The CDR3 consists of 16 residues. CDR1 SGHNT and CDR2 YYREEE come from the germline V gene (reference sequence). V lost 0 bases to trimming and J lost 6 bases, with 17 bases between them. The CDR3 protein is CASSLGAPSGTDTQYF. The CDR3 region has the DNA TGTGCCAGCAGCTTGGGAGCGCCGTCGGGTACTGATACGCAGTATTTT.

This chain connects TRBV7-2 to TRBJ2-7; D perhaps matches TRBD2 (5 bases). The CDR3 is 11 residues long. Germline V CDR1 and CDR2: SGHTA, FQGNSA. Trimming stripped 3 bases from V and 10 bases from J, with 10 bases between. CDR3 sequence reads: CASSFSSTQYF. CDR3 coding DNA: TGTGCCAGCAGCTTTTCTAGCACTCAGTACTTC.

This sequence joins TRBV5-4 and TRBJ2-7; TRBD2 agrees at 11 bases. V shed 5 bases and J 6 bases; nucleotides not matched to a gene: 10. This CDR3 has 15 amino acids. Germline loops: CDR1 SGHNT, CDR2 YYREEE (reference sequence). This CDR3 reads CASSELAGDFSEQYF. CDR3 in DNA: TGTGCCAGCAGTGAACTAGCGGGAGATTTCTCCGAGCAGTACTTC.

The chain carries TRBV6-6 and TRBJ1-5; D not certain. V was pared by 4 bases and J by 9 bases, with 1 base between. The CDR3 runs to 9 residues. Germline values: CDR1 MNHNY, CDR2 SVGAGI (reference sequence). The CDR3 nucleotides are TGTGCCAGCAGTTGGCCCCAGCATTTT. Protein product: CASSWPQHF.

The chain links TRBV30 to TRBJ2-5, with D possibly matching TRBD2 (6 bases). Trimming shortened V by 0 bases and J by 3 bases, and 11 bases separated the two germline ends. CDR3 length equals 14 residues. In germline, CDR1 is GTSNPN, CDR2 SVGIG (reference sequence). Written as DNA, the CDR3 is TGTGCCTGGAGTGTACTTAAGCGGGAAGAGACCCAGTACTTC. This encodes CAWSVLKREETQYF.

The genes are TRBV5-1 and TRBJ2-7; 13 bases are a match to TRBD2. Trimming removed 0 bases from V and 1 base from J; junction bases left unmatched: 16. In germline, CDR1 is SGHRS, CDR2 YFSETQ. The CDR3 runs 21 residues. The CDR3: CASSLVTAGLAGLPLSYEQYF. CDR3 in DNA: TGCGCCAGCAGCTTGGTCACAGCGGGACTAGCGGGACTCCCCCTTTCCTACGAGCAGTACTTC.

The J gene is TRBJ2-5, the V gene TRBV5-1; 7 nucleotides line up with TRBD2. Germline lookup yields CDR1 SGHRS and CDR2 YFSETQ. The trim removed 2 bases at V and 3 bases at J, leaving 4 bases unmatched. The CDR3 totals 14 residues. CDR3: CASSLASGKETQYF. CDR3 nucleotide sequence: TGCGCCAGCAGCTTAGCTAGCGGTAAAGAGACCCAGTACTTC.

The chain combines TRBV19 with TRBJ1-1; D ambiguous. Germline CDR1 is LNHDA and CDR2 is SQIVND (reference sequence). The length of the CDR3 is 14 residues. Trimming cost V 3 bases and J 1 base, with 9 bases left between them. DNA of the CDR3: TGTGCCAGTAGTATTTCCAGGACGAACACTGAAGCTTTCTTT. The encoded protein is CASSISRTNTEAFF.

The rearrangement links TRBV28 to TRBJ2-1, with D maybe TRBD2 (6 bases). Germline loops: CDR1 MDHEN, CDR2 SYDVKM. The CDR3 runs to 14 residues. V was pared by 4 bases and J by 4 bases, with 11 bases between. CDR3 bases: TGTGCCAGCAGTTCTCCGGGGACTTACAATGAGCAGTTCTTC. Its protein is CASSSPGTYNEQFF.

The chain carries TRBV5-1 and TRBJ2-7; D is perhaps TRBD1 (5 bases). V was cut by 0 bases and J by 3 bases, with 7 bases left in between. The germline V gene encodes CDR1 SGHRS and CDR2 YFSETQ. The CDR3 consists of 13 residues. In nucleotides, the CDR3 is TGCGCCAGCAGCTTGGTGACAGACTACGAGCAGTACTTC. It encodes CASSLVTDYEQYF. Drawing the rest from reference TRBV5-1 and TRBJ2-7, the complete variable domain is KAGVTQTPRYLIKTRGQQVTLSCSPISGHRSVSWYQQTPGQGLQFLFEYFSETQRNKGNFPGRFSGRQFSNSRSEMNVSTLELGDSALYLCASSLVTDYEQYFGPGTRLTVT.

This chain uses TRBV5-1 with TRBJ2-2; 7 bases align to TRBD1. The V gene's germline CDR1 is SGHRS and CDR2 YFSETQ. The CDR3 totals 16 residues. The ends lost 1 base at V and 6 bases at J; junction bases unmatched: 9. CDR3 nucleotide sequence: TGCGCCAGCAGCTTGACAGGGGCCCCCGCCTCCGGGGAGCTGTTTTTT. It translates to CASSLTGAPASGELFF.

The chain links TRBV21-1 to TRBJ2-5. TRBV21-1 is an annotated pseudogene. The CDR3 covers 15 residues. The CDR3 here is CASSDTGQTEETQYF. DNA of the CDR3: TGTGCCAGCAGCGACACGGGGCAGACCGAGGAGACCCAGTACTTC.

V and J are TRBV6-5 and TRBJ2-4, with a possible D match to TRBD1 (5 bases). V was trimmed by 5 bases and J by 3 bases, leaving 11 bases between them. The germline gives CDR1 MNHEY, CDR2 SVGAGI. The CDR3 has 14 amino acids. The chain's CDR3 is CASSQTGLKNIQYF. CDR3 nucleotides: TGTGCCAGCAGTCAAACAGGCCTCAAAAACATTCAGTACTTC.

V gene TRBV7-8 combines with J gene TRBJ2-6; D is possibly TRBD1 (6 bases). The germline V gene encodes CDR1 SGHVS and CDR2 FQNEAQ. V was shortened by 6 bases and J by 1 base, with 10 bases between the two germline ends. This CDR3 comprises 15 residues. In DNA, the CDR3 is TGTGCCAGCAGACCAACAGGGTCTGGGGCCAACGTCCTGACTTTC. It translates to CASRPTGSGANVLTF. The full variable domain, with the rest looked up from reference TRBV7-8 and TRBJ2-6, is GAGVSQSPRYKVAKRGQDVALRCDPISGHVSLFWYQQALGQGPEFLTYFQNEAQLDKSGLPSDRFFAERPEGSVSTLKIQRTQQEDSAVYLCASRPTGSGANVLTFGAGSRLTVL.

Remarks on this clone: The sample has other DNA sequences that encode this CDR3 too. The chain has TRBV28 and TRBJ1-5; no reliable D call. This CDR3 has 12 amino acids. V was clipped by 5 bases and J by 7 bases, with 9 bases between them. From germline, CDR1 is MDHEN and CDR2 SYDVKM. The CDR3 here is CASSPLGQPQHF. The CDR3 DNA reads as TGTGCCAGCAGTCCCTTGGGGCAGCCCCAGCATTTT.

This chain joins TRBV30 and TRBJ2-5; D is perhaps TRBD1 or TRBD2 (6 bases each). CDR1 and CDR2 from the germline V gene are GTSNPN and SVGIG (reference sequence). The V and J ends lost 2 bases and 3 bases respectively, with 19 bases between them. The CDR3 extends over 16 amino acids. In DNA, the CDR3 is TGTGCCTGGAGTCCAATCTTTCCGGGGGCGGAAGAGACCCAGTACTTC. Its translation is CAWSPIFPGAEETQYF.

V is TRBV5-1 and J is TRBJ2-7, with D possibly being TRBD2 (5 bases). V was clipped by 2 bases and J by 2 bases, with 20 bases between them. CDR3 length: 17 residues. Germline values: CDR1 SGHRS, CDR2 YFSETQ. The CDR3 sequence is CASSFRARGSEPYEQYF. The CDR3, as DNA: TGCGCCAGCAGCTTCAGAGCCCGGGGTAGCGAGCCCTACGAGCAGTACTTC.

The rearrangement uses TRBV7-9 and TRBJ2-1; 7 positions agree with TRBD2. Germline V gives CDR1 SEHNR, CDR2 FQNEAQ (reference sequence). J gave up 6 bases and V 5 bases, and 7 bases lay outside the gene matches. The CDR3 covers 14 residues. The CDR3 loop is CASSQRGGSNEQFF. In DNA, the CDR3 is TGTGCCAGCAGCCAACGGGGAGGGAGCAATGAGCAGTTCTTC.

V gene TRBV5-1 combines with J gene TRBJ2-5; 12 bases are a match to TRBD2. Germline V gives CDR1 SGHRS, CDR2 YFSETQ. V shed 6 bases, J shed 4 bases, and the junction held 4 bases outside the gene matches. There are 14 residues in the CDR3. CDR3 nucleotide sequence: TGCGCCAGCAAGAGACTAGCGGGAGTAGAGACCCAGTACTTC. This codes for CASKRLAGVETQYF.

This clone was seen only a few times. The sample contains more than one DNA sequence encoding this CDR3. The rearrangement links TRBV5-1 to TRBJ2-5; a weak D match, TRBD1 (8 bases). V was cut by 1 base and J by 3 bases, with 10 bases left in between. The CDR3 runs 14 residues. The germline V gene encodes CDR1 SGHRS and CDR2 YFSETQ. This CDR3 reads CASSLTGGEETQYF. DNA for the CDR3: TGCGCCAGCAGCTTGACAGGGGGGGAAGAGACCCAGTACTTC. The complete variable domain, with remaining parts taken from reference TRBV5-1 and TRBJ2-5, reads KAGVTQTPRYLIKTRGQQVTLSCSPISGHRSVSWYQQTPGQGLQFLFEYFSETQRNKGNFPGRFSGRQFSNSRSEMNVSTLELGDSALYLCASSLTGGEETQYFGPGTRLLVL.

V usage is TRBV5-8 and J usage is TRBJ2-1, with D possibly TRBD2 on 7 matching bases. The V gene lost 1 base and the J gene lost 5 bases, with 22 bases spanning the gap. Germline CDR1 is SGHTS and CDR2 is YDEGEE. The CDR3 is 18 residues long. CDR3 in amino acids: CASSLRGGGMVVDNEQFF. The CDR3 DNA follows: TGTGCCAGCAGCTTGAGAGGGGGAGGGATGGTGGTAGACAATGAGCAGTTCTTC.

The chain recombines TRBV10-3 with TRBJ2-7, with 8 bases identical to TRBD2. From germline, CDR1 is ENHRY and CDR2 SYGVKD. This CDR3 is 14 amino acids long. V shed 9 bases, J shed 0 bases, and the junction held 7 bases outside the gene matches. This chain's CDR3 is CAIRTGLVSYEQYF. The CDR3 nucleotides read TGTGCCATTCGAACGGGACTAGTCTCCTACGAGCAGTACTTC.